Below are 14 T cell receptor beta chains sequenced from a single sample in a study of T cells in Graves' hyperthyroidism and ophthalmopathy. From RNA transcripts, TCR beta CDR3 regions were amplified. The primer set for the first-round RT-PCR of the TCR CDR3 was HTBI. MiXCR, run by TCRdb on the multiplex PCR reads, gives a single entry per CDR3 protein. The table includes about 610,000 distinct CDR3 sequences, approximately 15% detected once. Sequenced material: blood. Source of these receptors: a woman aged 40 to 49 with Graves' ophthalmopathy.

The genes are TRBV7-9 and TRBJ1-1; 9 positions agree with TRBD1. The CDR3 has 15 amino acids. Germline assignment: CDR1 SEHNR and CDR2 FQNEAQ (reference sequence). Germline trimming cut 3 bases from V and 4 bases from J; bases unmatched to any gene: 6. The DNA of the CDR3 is TGTGCCAGCAGCTTCTGGGGGACAGGGAGCACTGAAGCTTTCTTT. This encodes CASSFWGTGSTEAFF.

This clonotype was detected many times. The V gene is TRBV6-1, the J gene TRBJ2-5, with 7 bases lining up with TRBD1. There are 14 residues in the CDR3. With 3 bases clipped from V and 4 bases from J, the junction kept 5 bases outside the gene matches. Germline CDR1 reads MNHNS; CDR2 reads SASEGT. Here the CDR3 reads CASSETGPSETQYF. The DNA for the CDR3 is TGTGCCAGCAGTGAGACAGGGCCCTCAGAGACCCAGTACTTC.

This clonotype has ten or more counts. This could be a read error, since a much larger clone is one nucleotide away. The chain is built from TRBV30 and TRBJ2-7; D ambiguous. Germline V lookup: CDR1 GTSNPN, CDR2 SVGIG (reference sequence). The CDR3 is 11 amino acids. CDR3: CAWSVAYGQYF. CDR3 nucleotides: TGTGCCTGGAGCGTGGCCTACGGGCAGTACTTC. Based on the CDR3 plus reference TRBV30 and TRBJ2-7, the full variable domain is SQTIHQWPATLVQPVGSPLSLECTVEGTSNPNLYWYRQAAGRGLQLLFYSVGIGQISSEVPQNLSASRPQDRQFILSSKKLLLSDSGFYLCAWSVAYGQYFGPGTRLTVT.

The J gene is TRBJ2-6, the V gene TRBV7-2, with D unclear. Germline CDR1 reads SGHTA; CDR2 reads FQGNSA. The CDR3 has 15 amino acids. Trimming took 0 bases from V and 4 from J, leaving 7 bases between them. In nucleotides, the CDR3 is TGTGCCAGCAGCTTAGCGGTGGTGGGGGCCAACGTCCTGACTTTC. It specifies CASSLAVVGANVLTF.

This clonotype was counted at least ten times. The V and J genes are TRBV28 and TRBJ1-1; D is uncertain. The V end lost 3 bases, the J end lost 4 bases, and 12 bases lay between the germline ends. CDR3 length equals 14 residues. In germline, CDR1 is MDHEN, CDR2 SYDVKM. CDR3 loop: CASSFKGMVTEAFF. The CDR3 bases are TGTGCCAGCAGTTTTAAGGGAATGGTCACTGAAGCTTTCTTT.

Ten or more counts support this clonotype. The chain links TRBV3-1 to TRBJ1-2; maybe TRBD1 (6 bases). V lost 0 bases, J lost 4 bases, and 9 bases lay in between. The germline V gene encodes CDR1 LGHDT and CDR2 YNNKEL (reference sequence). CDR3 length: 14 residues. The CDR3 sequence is CASSQEGHLYGYTF. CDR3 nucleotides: TGTGCCAGCAGCCAAGAGGGACACCTCTATGGCTACACCTTC.

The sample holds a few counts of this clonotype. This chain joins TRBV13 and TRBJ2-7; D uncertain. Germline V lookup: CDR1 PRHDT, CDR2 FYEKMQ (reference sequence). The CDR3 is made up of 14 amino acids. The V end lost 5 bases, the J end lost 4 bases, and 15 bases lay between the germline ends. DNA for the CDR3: TGTGCCAGCAGCCTCGGGCCTTTCGGATACGAGCAGTACTTC. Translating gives CASSLGPFGYEQYF.

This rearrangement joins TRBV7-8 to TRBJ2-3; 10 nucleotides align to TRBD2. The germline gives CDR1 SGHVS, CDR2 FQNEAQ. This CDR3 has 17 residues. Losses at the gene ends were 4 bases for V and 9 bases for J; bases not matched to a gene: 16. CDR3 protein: CASSSLGLAGDDLTQYF. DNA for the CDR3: TGTGCCAGCAGCTCCCTGGGGCTAGCGGGAGATGATTTGACGCAGTATTTT.

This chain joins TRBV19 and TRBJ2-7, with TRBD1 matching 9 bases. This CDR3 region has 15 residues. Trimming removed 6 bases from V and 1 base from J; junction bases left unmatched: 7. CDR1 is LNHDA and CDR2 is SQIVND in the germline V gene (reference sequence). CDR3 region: CASRVGQGSSYEQYF. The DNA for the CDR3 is TGTGCCAGTAGGGTCGGACAGGGGAGTTCCTACGAGCAGTACTTC.

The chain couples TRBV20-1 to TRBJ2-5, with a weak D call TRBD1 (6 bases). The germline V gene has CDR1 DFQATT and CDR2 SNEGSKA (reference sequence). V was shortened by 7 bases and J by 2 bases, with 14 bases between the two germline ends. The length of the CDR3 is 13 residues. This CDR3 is CSVQTGQQETQYF. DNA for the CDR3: TGCAGTGTTCAGACAGGCCAACAAGAGACCCAGTACTTC.

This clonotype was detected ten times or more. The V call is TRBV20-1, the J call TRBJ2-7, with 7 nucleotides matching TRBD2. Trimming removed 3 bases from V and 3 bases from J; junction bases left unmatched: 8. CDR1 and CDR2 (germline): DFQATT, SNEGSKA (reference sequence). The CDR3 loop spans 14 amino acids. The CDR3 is CSARLTSSNYEQYF. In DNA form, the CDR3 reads TGCAGTGCTAGGTTGACTAGCAGCAACTACGAGCAGTACTTC.

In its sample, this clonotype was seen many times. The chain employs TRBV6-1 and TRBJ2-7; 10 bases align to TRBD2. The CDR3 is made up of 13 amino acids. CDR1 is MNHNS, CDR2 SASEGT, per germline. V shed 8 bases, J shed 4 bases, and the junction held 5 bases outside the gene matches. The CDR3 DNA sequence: TGTGCCAGCCTAAGAGCGGGAGGGTACGAGCAGTACTTC. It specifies CASLRAGGYEQYF.

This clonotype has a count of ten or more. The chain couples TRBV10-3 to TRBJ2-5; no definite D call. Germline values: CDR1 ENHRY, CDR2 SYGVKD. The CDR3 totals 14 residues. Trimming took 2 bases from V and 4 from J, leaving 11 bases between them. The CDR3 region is CAISEAPRGETQYF. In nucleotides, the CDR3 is TGTGCCATCAGTGAGGCACCCCGAGGAGAGACCCAGTACTTC.

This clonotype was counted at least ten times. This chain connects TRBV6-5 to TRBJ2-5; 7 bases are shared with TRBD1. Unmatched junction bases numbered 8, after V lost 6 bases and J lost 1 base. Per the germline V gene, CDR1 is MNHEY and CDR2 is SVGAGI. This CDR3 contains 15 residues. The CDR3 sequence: CASSYWDSFQETQYF. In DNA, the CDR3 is TGTGCCAGCAGCTATTGGGACAGCTTCCAAGAGACCCAGTACTTC.